This T cell receptor beta chain was documented in a study of Graves' ophthalmopathy and Graves' hyperthyroidism. Beta-chain TCR CDR3 regions were amplified from RNA transcripts. First-round RT-PCR used HTBI primers; second-round multiplex PCR followed. TCRdb processed the multiplex PCR reads anew with MiXCR; each CDR3 protein has one entry. The data show about 220,000 distinct CDR3 sequences, under 25% seen once. V lost 1 base and J lost 6, with 10 bases in between. The CDR3 spans 13 residues. Germline CDR1 is LGHDT and CDR2 is YNNKEL (reference sequence). Whole-study results and caveats: With over 85% sensitivity and about 83% specificity, a 13-signature model separated ophthalmopathy from stable hyperthyroidism. Thyroid clonotypes that were expanded above 0.001 frequency mostly also appeared in blood. The model reached 65% to 71% sensitivity and under 75% specificity for predicting ophthalmopathy progression.

In this sample, this clonotype turned up many times. No antigen is known for it. The sequenced material came from peripheral blood. The TCR was taken from a woman aged 45 to 65 with Graves' ophthalmopathy. V gene TRBV3-1 combines with J gene TRBJ2-7; the D is unclear. This CDR3 is CASSQVVRGEQYF. The CDR3 nucleotides read TGTGCCAGCAGCCAAGTGGTTAGAGGCGAGCAGTACTTC.